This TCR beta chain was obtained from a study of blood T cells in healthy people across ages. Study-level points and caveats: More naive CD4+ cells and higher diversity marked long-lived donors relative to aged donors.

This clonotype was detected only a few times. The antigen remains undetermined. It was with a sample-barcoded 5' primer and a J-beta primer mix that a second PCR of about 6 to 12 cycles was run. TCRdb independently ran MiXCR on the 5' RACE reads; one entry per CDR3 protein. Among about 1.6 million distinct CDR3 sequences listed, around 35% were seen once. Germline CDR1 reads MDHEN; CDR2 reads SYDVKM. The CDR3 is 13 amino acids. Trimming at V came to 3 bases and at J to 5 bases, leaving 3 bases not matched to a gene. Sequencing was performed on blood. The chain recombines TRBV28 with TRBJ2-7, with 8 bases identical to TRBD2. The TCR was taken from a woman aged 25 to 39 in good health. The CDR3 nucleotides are TGTGCCAGCAGTTTGTTAGCGGGAAACGAGCAGTACTTC. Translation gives CASSLLAGNEQYF. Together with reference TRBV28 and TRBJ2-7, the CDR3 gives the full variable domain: DVKVTQSSRYLVKRTGEKVFLECVQDMDHENMFWYRQDPGLGLRLIYFSYDVKMKEKGDIPEGYSVSREKKERFSLILESASTNQTSMYLCASSLLAGNEQYFGPGTRLTVT.